Sequencing of this T cell receptor (beta chain) was carried out in a study of blood T cell repertoires in COVID-19. The germline V gene has CDR1 SGHDN and CDR2 FVKESK. This CDR3 has 13 amino acids. Germline trimming cut 5 bases from V and 4 bases from J; bases unmatched to any gene: 2. TCRdb's copy holds only in-frame clones and misses some; the assay was immunoSEQ multiplex PCR. The repertoire holds over 150,000 clones, with about 80% as singletons. Sample: PBMCs or T cells enriched from blood (not recorded which). The chain employs TRBV14 and TRBJ1-5; TRBD1 matches 7 bases. The receptor was derived from a woman in her sixties or seventies who had recovered from COVID-19. CDR3: CASSSGQNQPQHF. The CDR3 DNA is TGTGCCAGCAGCTCGGGACAGAATCAGCCCCAGCATTTT.